This is a list of T cell receptor beta chains from one sample in a study of T cell repertoires in cytomegalovirus infection. TCRdb reanalysed the reads using MiXCR and keeps one entry per CDR3 protein. The sample has about 340,000 distinct CDR3 sequences, around 29% seen once; the top ten hold 20%. What these receptors recognize is not known. The input for sequencing was cultured PBMCs, taken from culture after CMV antigen stimulation. The receptors were sampled from a human donor in good health (CMV status not recorded). Some clones in this sample may be carry-over from other donors' samples. Both conserved end residues are part of each CDR3. The D gene is left open where the match is weak. Clone size appears in some rows only: once, few, many, or a class for an expanded clone.

J gene: TRBJ2-3; clone size: few; D gene: TRBD2; V gene: TRBV3-1; CDR3 DNA: TGTGCCAGCAGCCAAGATCGCGGGACTAGCATTAGAGATACGCAGTATTTT; CDR3 protein: CASSQDRGTSIRDTQYF
J gene: TRBJ2-2; clone size: many; D gene: -; V gene: TRBV19; CDR3 DNA: TGTGCCAGTAGTATAGGCAGGTACCAGAACACCGGGGAGCTGTTTTTT; CDR3 protein: CASSIGRYQNTGELFF
J gene: TRBJ2-5; clone size: -; D gene: -; V gene: TRBV5-1; CDR3 DNA: TGCGCCAGCAGCACTGGAGTCGGGGGGCTGGTGACCCAGTACTTC; CDR3 protein: CASSTGVGGLVTQYF
J gene: TRBJ1-1; clone size: -; D gene: -; V gene: TRBV2; CDR3 DNA: TGTGCCAGCAGCGGGGAGGGCACTGAAGCTTTCTTT; CDR3 protein: CASSGEGTEAFF
J gene: TRBJ2-2; clone size: few; D gene: -; V gene: TRBV5-1; CDR3 DNA: TGCGCCAGCACCCCGGTTGTAGGGGCGAACACCGGGGAGCTGTTTTTT; CDR3 protein: CASTPVVGANTGELFF
J gene: TRBJ1-1; clone size: few; D gene: -; V gene: TRBV28; CDR3 DNA: TGTGCCAGCAGTTCCCTATTGATGAACACTGAAGCTTTCTTT; CDR3 protein: CASSSLLMNTEAFF
J gene: TRBJ2-2; clone size: -; D gene: -; V gene: TRBV2; CDR3 DNA: TGTGCCAGCAGTGAAGCAACCGCGAACACCGGGGAGCTGTTTTTT; CDR3 protein: CASSEATANTGELFF
J gene: TRBJ1-3; clone size: few; D gene: -; V gene: TRBV11-2; CDR3 DNA: TGTGCCAGCAGCTCGACCCTGGGAAACACCATATATTTT; CDR3 protein: CASSSTLGNTIYF
J gene: TRBJ2-1; clone size: -; D gene: TRBD2; V gene: TRBV20-1; CDR3 DNA: TGCAGTGCTAGGGACGCGGGACTAGGGAACAATGAGCAGTTCTTC; CDR3 protein: CSARDAGLGNNEQFF
J gene: TRBJ2-7; clone size: few; D gene: -; V gene: TRBV7-9; CDR3 DNA: TGTGCCAGCAGCTCTAGCGAGGACACCGAGCAGTACTTC; CDR3 protein: CASSSSEDTEQYF
J gene: TRBJ1-4; clone size: -; D gene: -; V gene: TRBV11-2; CDR3 DNA: TGTGCCAGCAGTCTTAGGGCCTCGTTAAATGAAAAACTGTTTTTT; CDR3 protein: CASSLRASLNEKLFF
J gene: TRBJ2-7; clone size: -; D gene: -; V gene: TRBV6-5; CDR3 DNA: TGTGCCAGCAGTCGGGACCAAACCTACGAGCAGTACTTC; CDR3 protein: CASSRDQTYEQYF
J gene: TRBJ1-1; clone size: many; D gene: -; V gene: TRBV6-1; CDR3 DNA: TGTGCCAGCAGTGAAGCTTCCGGGGACACTGAAGCTTTCTTT; CDR3 protein: CASSEASGDTEAFF
J gene: TRBJ2-1; clone size: -; D gene: -; V gene: TRBV7-2; CDR3 DNA: TGTGCCAGCAGCTTACTTCCTAGCTTGAATGAGCAGTTCTTC; CDR3 protein: CASSLLPSLNEQFF
J gene: TRBJ2-7; clone size: few; D gene: -; V gene: TRBV6-1; CDR3 DNA: TGTGCCAGCATGGATCGGGGGGCGCGCTACGAGCAGTACTTC; CDR3 protein: CASMDRGARYEQYF
J gene: TRBJ1-3; clone size: -; D gene: -; V gene: TRBV11-2; CDR3 DNA: TGTGCCAGCAGCTTAGTGGGGGATTCTGGAAACACCATATATTTT; CDR3 protein: CASSLVGDSGNTIYF
J gene: TRBJ2-5; clone size: few; D gene: -; V gene: TRBV7-6; CDR3 DNA: TGTGCCAGCAGCTCCGGGACACAAGAGACCCAGTACTTC; CDR3 protein: CASSSGTQETQYF
J gene: TRBJ2-3; clone size: -; D gene: TRBD2; V gene: TRBV28; CDR3 DNA: TGTGCCAGCACCTCTTTGGGGGGTCAGCGGGAGCCGACAGATACGCAGTATTTT; CDR3 protein: CASTSLGGQREPTDTQYF
J gene: TRBJ2-1; clone size: -; D gene: TRBD2; V gene: TRBV5-5; CDR3 DNA: TGTGCCAGCAGCTTGCAGATCGGCCGGAAGGTAGCGGGTGGATACAATGAGCAGTTCTTC; CDR3 protein: CASSLQIGRKVAGGYNEQFF
J gene: TRBJ2-7; clone size: -; D gene: TRBD2; V gene: TRBV7-9; CDR3 DNA: TGTGCCAGCAGCTGGACTAGCGGCCTCCGGGGCGAGCAGTACTTC; CDR3 protein: CASSWTSGLRGEQYF
J gene: TRBJ1-5; clone size: few; D gene: -; V gene: TRBV24-1; CDR3 DNA: TGTGCCACAGCGTATGGGGGGCGCAGTAGCAATCAGCCCCAGCATTTT; CDR3 protein: CATAYGGRSSNQPQHF
J gene: TRBJ2-1; clone size: once; D gene: TRBD2; V gene: TRBV9; CDR3 DNA: TGTGCCAGCACTAGGGGGACTAGCGGGAGCTACAATGAGCAGTTCTTC; CDR3 protein: CASTRGTSGSYNEQFF
J gene: TRBJ2-3; clone size: few; D gene: -; V gene: TRBV19; CDR3 DNA: TGTGCCAGTAGTATCGGGGGGCGGATAGGCACAGATACGCAGTATTTT; CDR3 protein: CASSIGGRIGTDTQYF
J gene: TRBJ2-1; clone size: -; D gene: -; V gene: TRBV24-1; CDR3 DNA: TGTGCCACCAGTGATGGGGCAGACACCTACAATGAGCAGTTCTTC; CDR3 protein: CATSDGADTYNEQFF
J gene: TRBJ2-2; clone size: -; D gene: TRBD1; V gene: TRBV30; CDR3 DNA: TGTGCCTGGGGACAGGGATGGACCGGGGAGCTGTTTTTT; CDR3 protein: CAWGQGWTGELFF
J gene: TRBJ1-1; clone size: -; D gene: -; V gene: TRBV6-2/TRBV6-3; CDR3 DNA: TGTGCCAGCAGTTACTCGGTCACGAACACTGAAGCTTTCTTT; CDR3 protein: CASSYSVTNTEAFF
J gene: TRBJ1-2; clone size: once; D gene: TRBD1; V gene: TRBV5-1; CDR3 DNA: TGCGCCAGCAGCTCAACAGGGGACAACTATGGCTACACCTTC; CDR3 protein: CASSSTGDNYGYTF
J gene: TRBJ1-1; clone size: -; D gene: -; V gene: TRBV19; CDR3 DNA: TGTGCCAGTAGTATCTGGCAGGGAGTAGGAAACACTGAAGCTTTCTTT; CDR3 protein: CASSIWQGVGNTEAFF
J gene: TRBJ2-1; clone size: few; D gene: TRBD2; V gene: TRBV10-3; CDR3 DNA: TGTGCCATCAGTGAAGGACTAGCGGGGGGAGATGAGCAGTTCTTC; CDR3 protein: CAISEGLAGGDEQFF
J gene: TRBJ1-1; clone size: many; D gene: -; V gene: TRBV7-2; CDR3 DNA: TGTGCCAGCAGCTTAGTGATTACCGCTGAAGCTTTCTTT; CDR3 protein: CASSLVITAEAFF
J gene: TRBJ1-2; clone size: -; D gene: -; V gene: TRBV28; CDR3 DNA: TGTGCCAGCAGTTTAGAGAGTGTGAGGGGCTACACCTTC; CDR3 protein: CASSLESVRGYTF
J gene: TRBJ2-1; clone size: -; D gene: TRBD1; V gene: TRBV19; CDR3 DNA: TGTGCCAGTAGTATTGGGACAGGGGTTCCCAATGAGCAGTTCTTC; CDR3 protein: CASSIGTGVPNEQFF
J gene: TRBJ2-1; clone size: -; D gene: TRBD2; V gene: TRBV11-1; CDR3 DNA: TGTGCCAGCAGCCCCCGTGCGGGACTAGCGGCCAAGTTCTTC; CDR3 protein: CASSPRAGLAAKFF
J gene: TRBJ2-2; clone size: few; D gene: -; V gene: TRBV7-6; CDR3 DNA: TGTGCCAGCAGCCCAGATGCCGGGGAGCTGTTTTTT; CDR3 protein: CASSPDAGELFF
J gene: TRBJ2-7; clone size: -; D gene: -; V gene: TRBV12-3/TRBV12-4; CDR3 DNA: TGTGCCAGCATGCGGTCTGCGGGATACGAGCAGTACTTC; CDR3 protein: CASMRSAGYEQYF
J gene: TRBJ2-5; clone size: -; D gene: -; V gene: TRBV6-2/TRBV6-3; CDR3 DNA: TGTGCCAGCAGTTCAAAAGTGGGGAAGAGAGAGACCCAGTACTTC; CDR3 protein: CASSSKVGKRETQYF
J gene: TRBJ1-5; clone size: -; D gene: -; V gene: TRBV25-1; CDR3 DNA: TGTGCCAGCAGTGGGGAACCCGATCAGCCCCAGCATTTT; CDR3 protein: CASSGEPDQPQHF
J gene: TRBJ1-5; clone size: few; D gene: TRBD1; V gene: TRBV20-1; CDR3 DNA: TGCAGTGCTAGAGCACAGGGGATGGGGGGTCGCAATCAGCCCCAGCATTTT; CDR3 protein: CSARAQGMGGRNQPQHF
J gene: TRBJ2-3; clone size: -; D gene: -; V gene: TRBV6-8; CDR3 DNA: TGTGCCAGCCCCTGGGGAACGCTTTACACAGATACGCAGTATTTT; CDR3 protein: CASPWGTLYTDTQYF
J gene: TRBJ2-5; clone size: -; D gene: -; V gene: TRBV4-1; CDR3 DNA: TGCGCCAGCAGCCTAGCCCGGGACAACCAAGAGACCCAGTACTTC; CDR3 protein: CASSLARDNQETQYF